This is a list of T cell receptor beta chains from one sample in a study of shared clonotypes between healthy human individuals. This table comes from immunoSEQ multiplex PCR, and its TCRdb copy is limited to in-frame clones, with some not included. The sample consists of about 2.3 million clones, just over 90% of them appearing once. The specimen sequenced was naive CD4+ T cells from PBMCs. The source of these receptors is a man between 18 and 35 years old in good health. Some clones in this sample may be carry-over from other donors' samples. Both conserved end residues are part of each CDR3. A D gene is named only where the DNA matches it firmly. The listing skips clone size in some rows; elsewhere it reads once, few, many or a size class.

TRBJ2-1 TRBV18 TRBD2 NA TGTGCCAGCTCACCACCAACGGGACTAGCGGACTCCTACAATGAGCAGTTCTTC CASSPPTGLADSYNEQFF
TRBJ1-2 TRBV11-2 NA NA TGTGCCAGCAGCTTTGGAAGGGTTGACGGCTACACCTTC CASSFGRVDGYTF
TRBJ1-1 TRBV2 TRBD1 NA TGTGCCAGCAGTGGCGAACAGGGGGCCCGTGAAGCTTTCTTT CASSGEQGAREAFF
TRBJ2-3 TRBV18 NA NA TGTGCCAGCTCACCCCAACTTTCGGTAAGAGATACGCAGTATTTT CASSPQLSVRDTQYF
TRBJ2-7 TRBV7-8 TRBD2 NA TGTGCCAGCAGGTCCACTAGCGGTCCGGGGAAGCAGTACTTC CASRSTSGPGKQYF
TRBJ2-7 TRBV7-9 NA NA TGTGCCAGCGTCGCCGGATTGGGGGAGCCTCGCGAGCAGTACTTC CASVAGLGEPREQYF
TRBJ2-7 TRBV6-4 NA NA TGTGCCAGTTGTTCCTACGAGCAGTACTTC CASCSYEQYF
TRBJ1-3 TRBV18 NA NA TGTGCCAGCTCAACGACAGAGACTGGAAACACCATATATTTT CASSTTETGNTIYF
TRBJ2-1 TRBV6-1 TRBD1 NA TGTGCCACCGGGGGACAGGGCTACAATGAGCAGTTCTTC CATGGQGYNEQFF
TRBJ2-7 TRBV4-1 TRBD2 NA TGCGCCAGCAGCCAAGTGGGGACTAGGCACGAGCAGTACTTC CASSQVGTRHEQYF
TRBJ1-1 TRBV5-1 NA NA TGCGCCAGCAGCTTGGAAATTGGCAGCCTGAACACTGAAGCTTTCTTT CASSLEIGSLNTEAFF
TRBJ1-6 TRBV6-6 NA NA TGTGCCAGCAGACAGAGCTCCTATAATTCACCCCTCCACTTT CASRQSSYNSPLHF
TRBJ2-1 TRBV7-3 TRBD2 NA TGTGCCAGCAGCGTCGGACTAGCGGGAGAGATCTATGAGCAGTTCTTC CASSVGLAGEIYEQFF
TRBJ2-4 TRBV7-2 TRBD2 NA TGTGCCAGCAGCTTTGTAGCGGGAGCGGGAAGCATTCAGTACTTC CASSFVAGAGSIQYF
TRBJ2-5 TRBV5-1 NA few TGCGCCAGCAGCCCGGCCCCCCAAGAGACCCAGTACTTC CASSPAPQETQYF
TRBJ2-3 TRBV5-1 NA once TGCGCCAGCGGCACCAGGATTGGCACAGATACGCAGTATTTT CASGTRIGTDTQYF
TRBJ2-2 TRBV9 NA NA TGTGCCAGCAGCGTAGCGACTGCCGGGGAGCTGTTTTTT CASSVATAGELFF
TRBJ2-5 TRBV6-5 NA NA TGTGCCAGCAGTTACTCAGTCAGCTCGGGTCAAGAGACCCAGTACTTC CASSYSVSSGQETQYF
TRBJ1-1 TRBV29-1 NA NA TGCAGCGTTGAAACACAGGGGAACACTGAAGCTTTCTTT CSVETQGNTEAFF
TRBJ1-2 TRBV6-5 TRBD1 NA TGTGCCAGCAGTTACCCGACAGGGGTCGGTGGCTACACCTTC CASSYPTGVGGYTF
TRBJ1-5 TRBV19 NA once TGTGCCAGTACCTCCGGGGGCGAGGCCGGCAATCAGCCCCAGCATTTT CASTSGGEAGNQPQHF
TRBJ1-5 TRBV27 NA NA TGTGCCAGCAGCCTGAGGGGCGATTATAGCAATCAGCCCCAGCATTTT CASSLRGDYSNQPQHF
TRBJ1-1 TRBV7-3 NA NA TGTGCCAGCAGCCGGGAGGGATGGGGCACTGAAGCTTTCTTT CASSREGWGTEAFF
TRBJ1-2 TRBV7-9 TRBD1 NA TGTGCCAGCAGCCGCGTGGGGACAGGAGGAAGGGGCTACACCTTC CASSRVGTGGRGYTF
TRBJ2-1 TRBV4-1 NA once TGCGCCAGCAGCCAAGATGAGGGGCCCTACAATGAGCAGTTCTTC CASSQDEGPYNEQFF
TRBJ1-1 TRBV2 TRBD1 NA TGTGCCAGCAGTGAAGACAGGGGGCAGAGTGAAGCTTTCTTT CASSEDRGQSEAFF
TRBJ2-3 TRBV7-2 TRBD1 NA TGTGCCAGCAGCAGACGACAGGGGGCCGTGACAGATACGCAGTATTTT CASSRRQGAVTDTQYF
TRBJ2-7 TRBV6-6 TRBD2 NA TGTGCCAGCAGCCGACTAGCGGGAGCCCACGAGCAGTACTTC CASSRLAGAHEQYF
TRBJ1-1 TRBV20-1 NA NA TGCAGTGCTAGAGATCAGGGTTTGACTTTCTTT CSARDQGLTFF
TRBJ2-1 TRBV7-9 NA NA TGTGCCAGCAGCTCAAGGACCCGGGGCTTCTCCTACAATGAGCAGTTCTTC CASSSRTRGFSYNEQFF
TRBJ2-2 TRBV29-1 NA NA TGCAGCGCTCAAGCGACAGGCCTTGTTGGGGAGCTGTTTTTT CSAQATGLVGELFF
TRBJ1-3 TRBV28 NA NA TGTGCCAGCAGTTTGAGGGCGTACTCTGGAAACACCATATATTTT CASSLRAYSGNTIYF
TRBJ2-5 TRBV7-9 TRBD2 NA TGTGCCAGCAGCTTAGGGGTCCGGGAGGGATTACGAGAGACCCAGTACTTC CASSLGVREGLRETQYF
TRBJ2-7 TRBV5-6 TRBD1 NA TGTGCCAGCAGCTATCGGTGGGACAGGGGGTCCTACGAGCAGTACTTC CASSYRWDRGSYEQYF
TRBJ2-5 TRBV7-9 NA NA TGTGCCAGCAGCTTCTCTACCCAAGAGACCCAGTACTTC CASSFSTQETQYF
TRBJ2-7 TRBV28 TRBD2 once TGTGCCAGCATGACTAGCGGAACCAACTACGAGCAGTACTTC CASMTSGTNYEQYF
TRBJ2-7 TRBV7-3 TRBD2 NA TGTGCCAGCAGCAGGACTAGCGGGAGTGTCAACTACGAGCAGTACTTC CASSRTSGSVNYEQYF
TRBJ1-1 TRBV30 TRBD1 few TGTGCCTGGAGTGTGGGGGACCTCGGACAGGGATGGACTGAAGCTTTCTTT CAWSVGDLGQGWTEAFF
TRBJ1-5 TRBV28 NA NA TGTGCCAGCAGTTTTACCCCCACCGGGACATTGCCGAATCAGCCCCAGCATTTT CASSFTPTGTLPNQPQHF
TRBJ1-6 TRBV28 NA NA TGTGCCAGCAGTTTTGGGGGTAACTATAATTCACCCCTCCACTTT CASSFGGNYNSPLHF
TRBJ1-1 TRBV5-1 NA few TGCGCCAGCAGTGGAGGGAGGACTGAAGCTTTCTTT CASSGGRTEAFF
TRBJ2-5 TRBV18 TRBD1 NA TGTGCCAGCTCACCGACAGGGGCAGGTGGAAAGACCCAGTACTTC CASSPTGAGGKTQYF
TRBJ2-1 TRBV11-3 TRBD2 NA TGTGCCAGCAGCTTTGGTAGCGGGAGTTTACAGTTCTTC CASSFGSGSLQFF
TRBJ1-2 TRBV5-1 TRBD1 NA TGCGCCAGCAGTATCGACAGGGGGCTAAACTATGGCTACACCTTC CASSIDRGLNYGYTF
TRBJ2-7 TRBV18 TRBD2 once TGTGCCAGCTCACCAACTAAAAGGGCTAGCGGGAGCTACGAGCAGTACTTC CASSPTKRASGSYEQYF
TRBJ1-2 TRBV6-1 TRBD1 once TGTGCCAGCAGTGCATCGGGACAGAGGACCTTC CASSASGQRTF